Here is one TCR beta chain with its context. This clone was observed a single time. Its antigen is currently not known. Nothing much larger sits one base from this clone, and base qualities are not available. This record belongs to a study of cytomegalovirus exposure and HLA in healthy donors (TCRdb year 2017). Some background on the complete study: According to a later analysis, one platform produced both the roughly 130 validation repertoires and the approximately 600 repertoires of the first cohort. The study aimed to test whether signatures of past pathogen exposure could be identified by cataloging public T cell receptors. In addition to the first cohort of 650 to 750 subjects, a separate validation cohort of around 110 different subjects was used. The study combined high-throughput TCR immunosequencing, statistical association of individual TCRs with disease status, and machine learning to predict cytomegalovirus infection status.

The donors were included in the validation cohort of 120 subjects, a group kept apart from the roughly 670-subject first cohort. In the germline V gene, CDR1 corresponds to LGHNA and CDR2 to YSLEER. Relative to germline, V is missing 4 bases and J is missing 1 base, with 2 bases of the junction outside any gene match. Measured from the cysteine to the phenylalanine, the CDR3 is 16 residues long. The retained sequence is limited to the CDR3, 48 bases, with the frame set at the first base. What the study reported, not specific to this receptor: The validation cohort had no HLA typing available for a later analysis, so co-occurrence within that cohort was assessed over all 110 or so repertoires. While some public TCRs were present in many individuals, most TCR sequences turned up only very rarely across donors. It was suggested by the authors that the approach could potentially be generalized to other disease states and immunological phenotypes. The classifier was reported to diagnose cytomegalovirus status with high specificity and sensitivity in both the original and validation cohorts. Of the cluster scores, roughly 93% were above 0 in a later analysis, which found that TCRs clustered in the first cohort also tended to co-occur in the 90 to 150 validation repertoires. In the study, about 150 TCR beta chains were listed as associated with cytomegalovirus. A few of the identified cytomegalovirus-associated TCR beta chains were confirmed in vitro to be specific for cytomegalovirus antigens.

Receptor amplification or capture employed the immunoSEQ multiplex PCR assay. The study's processing was this. A statistical classification framework was built to diagnose cytomegalovirus status from the catalog of TCR beta chain sequences. Entries here come from immuneACCESS through TCRdb and include only in-frame sequences with V and J called. Some clones fail to appear in such tables; in the studies checked, an unresolved V gene covers under half of the shortfall, and the cause of the remainder is unknown. For V, J and clone size, that table is used; D and trimming come from the DNA. Here the sample has fewer than 400,000 clones; 86% occur a single time. Around 0.84% of the sample belongs to the ten largest clones.

The TCR originated in a woman aged 18-35 years in good health and CMV-seronegative. The rearranged segments are TRBV4-3 and TRBJ2-7, and 15 junction bases match TRBD2. Material: PBMCs. The sequenced DNA is TGCGCCAGCAGCCGAGGACTAGCGGGAGGGTCCTACGAGCAGTACTTC. Its translation is CASSRGLAGGSYEQYF.